The 29 T cell receptor beta chains below all came from one sample that was sequenced in a study of blood T cells in healthy people across ages. For the second PCR, which ran for about 7 to 11 cycles, a sample-barcoded 5' primer and a J-beta primer mix were used. TCRdb fed the 5' RACE reads into MiXCR, producing one record per CDR3 protein. This sample has some 880,000 distinct CDR3 sequences, with 30% to 45% found just once. Source material: blood. The receptor set was obtained from a man younger than 35 in good health.

The chain carries TRBV5-1 and TRBJ1-2, with D possibly being TRBD1 (5 bases). V lost 4 bases to trimming and J lost 6 bases, with 16 bases between them. The CDR3 length is 14 residues. The germline V gene encodes CDR1 SGHRS and CDR2 YFSETQ. The CDR3 sequence is CASSVDPGTNGYTF. The CDR3, as DNA: TGCGCCAGCAGCGTGGATCCAGGGACGAATGGCTACACCTTC.

J is TRBJ1-1 and V is TRBV27; unclear D gene. The CDR3 length is 13 residues. Germline V gene data show CDR1 as MNHEY and CDR2 as SMNVEV (reference sequence). V shed 8 bases and J shed 2 bases, with 12 bases lying between them. CDR3 sequence (DNA): TGTGCCAGCGGTGTAGGACTCAACACTGAAGCTTTCTTT. Its translation: CASGVGLNTEAFF.

The table lists this clonotype with many counts. The V gene is TRBV7-9, the J gene TRBJ2-3, with 7 bases lining up with TRBD1. Germline-derived CDR1 and CDR2 are SEHNR and FQNEAQ (reference sequence). V lost 4 bases, J lost 4 bases, and 5 bases stayed unmatched. The CDR3 sequence is 14 residues long. The CDR3 spells CASSSRGSPDTQYF. Here the CDR3 DNA reads TGTGCCAGCAGCTCCAGGGGGAGTCCAGATACGCAGTATTTT.

This clonotype was counted a few times. The chain uses TRBV5-1 and TRBJ1-1; 8 bases match TRBD1. Germline loops: CDR1 SGHRS, CDR2 YFSETQ. This CDR3 comprises 14 residues. The V segment lost 4 bases and the J segment 3 bases; nucleotides outside the gene matches: 5. The CDR3 bases are TGCGCCAGCAGCGGAACGACAGGGGACACTGAAGCTTTCTTT. Translating gives CASSGTTGDTEAFF.

The rearrangement uses TRBV15 and TRBJ1-2, with a weak D call TRBD1 (5 bases). V dropped 5 bases and J dropped 7 bases, with 14 bases sitting between them. The germline V gene has CDR1 LNHNV and CDR2 YYDKDF (reference sequence). CDR3 length: 13 residues. In DNA form, the CDR3 reads TGTGCCACCAGCCCCGATCAGGGCTTTGGCTACACCTTC. Its translation: CATSPDQGFGYTF.

The chain is built from TRBV20-1 and TRBJ2-1, with TRBD2 matching 10 bases. The DNA end favors TRBJ2-7, so the J call may be wrong. Germline CDR1 DFQATT, CDR2 SNEGSKA (reference sequence). This CDR3 has 17 residues. The CDR3 nucleotides read TGCAGTGCTAGAAATAGCGGGGGGCCAAGCTCCTACAATGAGCAGTACTTC. Its protein product is CSARNSGGPSSYNEQYF.

The CDR3 spells CASNRTGQCYGYTF. In DNA, the CDR3 is TGCGCCAGCAACAGGACAGGGCAATGCTATGGCTACACCTTC. This chain links TRBV5-1 with TRBJ1-2; TRBD1 agrees at 8 bases. Unmatched junction bases numbered 8, after V lost 6 bases and J lost 4 bases. This CDR3 spans 14 amino acids. Per the germline V gene, CDR1 is SGHRS and CDR2 is YFSETQ. The full variable domain, its missing parts supplied by reference TRBV5-1 and TRBJ1-2, is KAGVTQTPRYLIKTRGQQVTLSCSPISGHRSVSWYQQTPGQGLQFLFEYFSETQRNKGNFPGRFSGRQFSNSRSEMNVSTLELGDSALYLCASNRTGQCYGYTFGSGTRLTVV.

This rearrangement joins TRBV9 to TRBJ2-1, with a possible D match to TRBD2 (5 bases). The CDR3 covers 14 residues. Trimming left V 0 bases short and J 4 bases short, with 8 bases between. CDR1 is SGDLS and CDR2 is YYNGEE in the germline V gene. The DNA for the CDR3 is TGTGCCAGCAGCGTAGCGGGGATATACAATGAGCAGTTCTTC. It yields the protein CASSVAGIYNEQFF.

This clonotype appeared a few times. The V gene is TRBV27, the J gene TRBJ1-2, with 8 bases fitting TRBD1. The CDR3 extends over 15 amino acids. Looked up from germline, CDR1 is MNHEY and CDR2 is SMNVEV (reference sequence). Trimming removed 3 bases from V and 7 bases from J; junction bases left unmatched: 10. The CDR3 DNA sequence: TGTGCCAGCAGTTTTGGACAGGGCTCTATCTCTGGCTACACCTTC. Its protein is CASSFGQGSISGYTF.

In this sample, this clonotype turned up many times. CDR3 bases: TGTGCCAGCAGCGTAGGCGGGGGGGCCAGGAATGAGCAGTTCTTC. Protein product: CASSVGGGARNEQFF. The V gene is TRBV9, the J gene TRBJ2-1; the match to TRBD2 covers 9 bases. V lost 0 bases and J lost 7; bases outside the gene matches: 5. There are 15 residues in the CDR3. CDR1 SGDLS and CDR2 YYNGEE come from the germline V gene.

This clonotype was counted a few times. DNA for the CDR3: TGTGCCACCAGCGGGAAGGACAGTCCGAACACTGAAGCTTTCTTT. This gives the protein CATSGKDSPNTEAFF. The rearrangement links TRBV15 to TRBJ1-1, with a tentative D call TRBD1 (6 bases). The V and J ends lost 5 bases and 1 base respectively, with 14 bases between them. Germline V gives CDR1 LNHNV, CDR2 YYDKDF (reference sequence). CDR3 length: 15 amino acids.

A few counts support this clonotype. The chain has TRBV20-1 and TRBJ1-2, with a tentative D call TRBD1 (5 bases). V lost 7 bases to trimming and J lost 4 bases, with 10 bases between them. The germline V gene has CDR1 DFQATT and CDR2 SNEGSKA (reference sequence). The CDR3 sequence is 11 residues long. CDR3 nucleotides: TGCAGTGGCAGGGCGGGCTATGGCTACACCTTC. Amino acid sequence: CSGRAGYGYTF.

This clonotype has just a few counts. The rearrangement links TRBV7-2 to TRBJ2-3; D uncertain. V was cut by 2 bases and J by 6 bases, with 9 bases left in between. Germline CDR1 is SGHTA and CDR2 is FQGNSA. The CDR3 sequence is 13 residues long. CDR3: CASSLLVPDTQYF. CDR3 bases: TGTGCCAGCAGCTTACTAGTCCCGGATACGCAGTATTTT.

This clonotype was counted at least ten times. This chain connects TRBV7-2 to TRBJ2-3; 7 nucleotides line up with TRBD1. Looked up from germline, CDR1 is SGHTA and CDR2 is FQGNSA. Losses at the gene ends were 7 bases for V and 8 bases for J; bases not matched to a gene: 9. The CDR3 is 13 amino acids. This CDR3 reads CASTLTGMPTQYF. The CDR3 nucleotides read TGTGCCAGCACCTTGACAGGGATGCCTACGCAGTATTTT.

This clonotype has a single count. V usage is TRBV12-3 or TRBV12-4 and J usage is TRBJ2-7, with D perhaps matching TRBD1 (6 bases). The CDR3 sequence is 14 residues long. V lost 6 bases and J lost 1, with 13 bases in between. The CDR3 coding sequence is TGTGCCAGCAGCTACGGACAGAGATCCTACGAGCAGTACTTC. Translating gives CASSYGQRSYEQYF.

This chain connects TRBV2 to TRBJ1-4; 10 positions agree with TRBD1. CDR1 SNHLY and CDR2 FYNNEI come from the germline V gene. The CDR3 has 14 amino acids. V trimming: 4 bases; J trimming: 8 bases; junction bases outside the gene matches: 4. The CDR3 bases are TGTGCCAGCAGTGTCGGGGACAGGGGCGAAAAACTGTTTTTT. Translating it yields CASSVGDRGEKLFF.

This clonotype was recorded at least ten times. The genes are TRBV20-1 and TRBJ2-3; TRBD2 agrees at 8 bases. Trimming cost V 5 bases and J 0 bases; bases outside gene matches: 4. The CDR3 is 14 amino acids. Germline CDR1 reads DFQATT; CDR2 reads SNEGSKA (reference sequence). CDR3 DNA: TGCAGTGCTCCCCGACTAGCGAGCACAGATACGCAGTATTTT. Amino acid sequence: CSAPRLASTDTQYF.

The genes are TRBV6-4 and TRBJ2-1; 8 bases are shared with TRBD2. TRBJ2-7 explains the end of the DNA better; the J call may be wrong. The CDR3 spans 16 residues. Germline assignment: CDR1 MRHNA and CDR2 SNTAGT. The CDR3 sequence: CASSSAGGSSYNEQYF. In DNA, the CDR3 is TGTGCCAGCAGTTCCGCGGGGGGATCCTCCTACAATGAGCAGTACTTC.

This clonotype turned up a few times. The rearrangement joins TRBV12-3 or TRBV12-4 to TRBJ2-1; D assignment may be TRBD1 or TRBD2 (5 bases each). CDR3 length: 13 amino acids. The ends were cut back, 7 bases at V and 10 bases at J, with 17 bases in the middle. The CDR3 DNA is TGTGCCAGCAACCCCGGGACCATCAAAGAGCAGTTCTTC. Translated, it gives CASNPGTIKEQFF.

The CDR3 is CASSRLQGFYGYTF. The CDR3, as DNA: TGTGCCAGTAGTCGGCTACAGGGTTTCTATGGCTACACCTTC. This chain uses TRBV19 with TRBJ1-2; D is possibly TRBD1 (6 bases). The CDR3 is 14 residues long. Trimming shortened V by 5 bases and J by 4 bases, and 14 bases separated the two germline ends. Germline CDR1 reads LNHDA; CDR2 reads SQIVND (reference sequence).

In nucleotides, the CDR3 is TGCGCCAGCAGTGAGGTCAGGGTTAACTATGGCTACACCTTC. Its translation: CASSEVRVNYGYTF. The chain recombines TRBV10-2 with TRBJ1-2, with TRBD1 as a possible D gene (5 bases). This CDR3 region has 14 residues. Germline-derived CDR1 and CDR2 are WSHSY and SAAADI. The V gene lost 2 bases and the J gene lost 1 base, with 8 bases spanning the gap.

The sample holds a few counts of this clonotype. The chain links TRBV12-3 or TRBV12-4 to TRBJ2-2; the D call may be TRBD1 or TRBD2 (6 bases each). The CDR3 extends over 15 amino acids. V was shortened by 7 bases and J by 7 bases, with 19 bases between the two germline ends. The CDR3 sequence is CASKWDRGAFGELFF. The CDR3 nucleotides are TGTGCCAGCAAGTGGGATAGGGGGGCGTTCGGGGAGCTGTTTTTT.

This clonotype was found a few times. The chain is built from TRBV10-3 and TRBJ2-1; 11 nucleotides agree with TRBD1. V trimming: 7 bases; J trimming: 7 bases; junction bases outside the gene matches: 18. The CDR3 consists of 18 residues. CDR1 is ENHRY and CDR2 is SYGVKD in the germline V gene. The CDR3 coding sequence is TGTGCCATCACCGCCCGGTCTGGGACAGGGGGGTCTTTTAATGAGCAGTTCTTC. It codes for CAITARSGTGGSFNEQFF.

In this sample, this clonotype turned up a few times. The V call is TRBV19, the J call TRBJ2-4; 8 nucleotides agree with TRBD1. V lost 6 bases, J lost 1 base, and 11 bases stayed unmatched. CDR1 is LNHDA and CDR2 is SQIVND in the germline V gene (reference sequence). CDR3 length: 17 amino acids. The CDR3 reads CASRERTGRYAKNIQYF. In nucleotides, the CDR3 is TGTGCCAGTAGAGAGAGGACAGGGCGATACGCCAAAAACATTCAGTACTTC.

The chain links TRBV28 to TRBJ2-5; possibly TRBD2 for D (6 bases). This CDR3 is 13 amino acids long. The germline V gene encodes CDR1 MDHEN and CDR2 SYDVKM. V shed 6 bases and J shed 11 bases, with 19 bases lying between them. CDR3 sequence: CASRTTSIHEQYF. CDR3 in DNA: TGTGCCAGCAGGACGACTAGTATCCATGAGCAGTACTTC.

Comment on this clonotype: A much larger clone sits a single nucleotide away, making a read error possible. The chain joins TRBV29-1 to TRBJ2-7; D remains ambiguous. CDR1 is SQVTM, CDR2 ANQGSEA, per germline. The CDR3 extends over 12 amino acids. CDR3 coding DNA: TGCAACGTTGAAGGCGGCTCCTACGAGCAGTACTTC. This gives the protein CNVEGGSYEQYF.

The chain couples TRBV7-6 to TRBJ2-1; 10 nucleotides match TRBD2. J lost 9 bases, V lost 0 bases, and 5 bases had no gene match. Germline loops: CDR1 SGHVS, CDR2 FNYEAQ. The CDR3 runs to 15 residues. Here the CDR3 reads CASSLASGGQIEQFF. CDR3 nucleotides: TGTGCCAGCAGCTTAGCTAGCGGGGGGCAAATTGAGCAGTTCTTC.

This clonotype was counted only a few times. The V gene is TRBV27, the J gene TRBJ2-3, with a tentative D call TRBD2 (7 bases). The CDR3 has 15 residues. Germline CDR1 MNHEY, CDR2 SMNVEV (reference sequence). The V gene lost 5 bases and the J gene lost 3 bases, with 15 bases spanning the gap. The CDR3 loop reads CASSTRRGATDTQYF. DNA for the CDR3: TGTGCCAGCAGTACCCGTCGGGGGGCAACAGATACGCAGTATTTT.

On this clonotype: This may arise from a read error, as a much more abundant clone is one base away. The rearrangement links TRBV20-1 to TRBJ1-2; no definite D call. CDR1 is DFQATT, CDR2 SNEGSKA, per germline (reference sequence). The CDR3 spans 12 residues. V lost 7 bases to trimming and J lost 4 bases, with 13 bases between them. In DNA, the CDR3 is TGCAGTGGGTGGACTCTGGCCTATGGCTACACCTTC. The encoded protein is CSGWTLAYGYTF.